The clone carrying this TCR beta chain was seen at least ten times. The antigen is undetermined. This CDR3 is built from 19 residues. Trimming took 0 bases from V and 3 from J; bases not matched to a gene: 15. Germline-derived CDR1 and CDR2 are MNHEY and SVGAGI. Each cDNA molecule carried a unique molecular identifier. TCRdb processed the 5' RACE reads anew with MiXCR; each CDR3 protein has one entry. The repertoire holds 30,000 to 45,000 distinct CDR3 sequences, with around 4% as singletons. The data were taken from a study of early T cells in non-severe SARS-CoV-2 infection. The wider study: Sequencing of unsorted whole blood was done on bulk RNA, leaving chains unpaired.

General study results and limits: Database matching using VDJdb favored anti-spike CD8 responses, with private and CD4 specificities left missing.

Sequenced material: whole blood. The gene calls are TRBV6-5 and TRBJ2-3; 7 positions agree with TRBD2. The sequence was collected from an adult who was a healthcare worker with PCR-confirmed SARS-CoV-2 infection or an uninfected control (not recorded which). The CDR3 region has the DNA TGTGCCAGCAGTTACTCGAGGAGGGGTGCTAGCGGTAAAACAGATACGCAGTATTTT. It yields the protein CASSYSRRGASGKTDTQYF.